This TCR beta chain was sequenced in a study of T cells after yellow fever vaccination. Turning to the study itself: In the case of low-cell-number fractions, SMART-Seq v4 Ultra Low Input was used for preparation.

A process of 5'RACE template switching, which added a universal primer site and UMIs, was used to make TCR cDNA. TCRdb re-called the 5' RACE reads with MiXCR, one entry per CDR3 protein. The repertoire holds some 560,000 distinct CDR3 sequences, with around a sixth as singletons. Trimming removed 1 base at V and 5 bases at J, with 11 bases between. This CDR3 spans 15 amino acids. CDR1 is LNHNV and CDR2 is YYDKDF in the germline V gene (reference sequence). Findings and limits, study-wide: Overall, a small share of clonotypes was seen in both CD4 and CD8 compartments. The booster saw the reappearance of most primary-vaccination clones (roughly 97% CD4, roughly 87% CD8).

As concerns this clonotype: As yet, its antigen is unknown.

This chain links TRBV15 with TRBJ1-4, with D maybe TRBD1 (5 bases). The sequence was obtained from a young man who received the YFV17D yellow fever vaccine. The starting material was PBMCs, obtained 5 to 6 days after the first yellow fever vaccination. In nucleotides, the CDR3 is TGTGCCACCAGCAGAGCTTTCGGGGGGAATGAAAAACTGTTTTTT. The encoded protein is CATSRAFGGNEKLFF.